The entry that follows covers one T cell receptor (beta chain) sequence. The method was immunoSEQ multiplex PCR; TCRdb's version includes in-frame clones alone and lacks a portion of them. The sample records 450,000 to 500,000 clones, 80% to 90% being singletons. The V gene lost 1 base and the J gene lost 7 bases, with 14 bases spanning the gap. Germline CDR1 is SEHNR and CDR2 is FQNEAQ (reference sequence). This CDR3 has 15 amino acids. This specimen comes from a study of blood T cell repertoires in COVID-19. Study background: There were acute and convalescent COVID-19 samples, and they came from the United States, Italy and Spain. Sample material is recorded as cDNA or gDNA derived from T cells, B-cell-depleted T cells, or PBMCs.

The gene calls are TRBV7-9 and TRBJ1-5, with TRBD1 as a possible D gene (6 bases). Sequenced material: peripheral blood. This sequence was found in a human donor in a cohort sampled during active COVID-19. The CDR3 DNA reads as TGTGCCAGCAGCTTAGTCGAGGGGGTTAACCAGCCCCAGCATTTT. Amino acid sequence: CASSLVEGVNQPQHF.